The rows below give T cell receptor beta chains drawn from one sample of a study of T-cell memory formation after mild COVID-19. TCRdb re-called the 5' RACE reads through MiXCR, storing one row per CDR3 protein. The sample carries about 200,000 distinct CDR3 sequences, over 9.5% recorded once. Sequencing was performed on PBMCs or a T cell subset sorted from them (not recorded which). The receptors here all came from a man younger than 35 who had mild COVID-19 (a few samples of this study predate the infection). Cell type and time point are not known. Each CDR3 is given with its conserved first and last residue. A D gene is named only where the DNA matches it firmly. Size is omitted from some rows. Given values are once, few, many or a class for expanded clones.

D: .
J: TRBJ2-1
size: few
V: TRBV5-4
CDR3: CASSGAGNSYNEQFF
DNA: TGTGCCAGCAGCGGGGCAGGGAATTCCTACAATGAGCAGTTCTTC

D: TRBD1
J: TRBJ2-7
size: .
V: TRBV4-3
CDR3: CASSQGRDRVYEQYF
DNA: TGCGCCAGCAGCCAAGGCCGGGACAGGGTCTACGAGCAGTACTTC

D: TRBD2
J: TRBJ2-4
size: .
V: TRBV7-2
CDR3: CASNPGGARNIQYF
DNA: TGTGCCAGCAATCCCGGGGGGGCACGGAACATTCAGTACTTC

D: .
J: TRBJ2-3
size: few
V: TRBV7-2
CDR3: CASSSTVDTQYF
DNA: TGTGCCAGCAGCTCCACCGTGGATACGCAGTATTTT

D: .
J: TRBJ1-6
size: .
V: TRBV25-1
CDR3: CASSDWISNSPLHF
DNA: TGTGCCAGCAGTGACTGGATTTCTAATTCACCCCTCCACTTT